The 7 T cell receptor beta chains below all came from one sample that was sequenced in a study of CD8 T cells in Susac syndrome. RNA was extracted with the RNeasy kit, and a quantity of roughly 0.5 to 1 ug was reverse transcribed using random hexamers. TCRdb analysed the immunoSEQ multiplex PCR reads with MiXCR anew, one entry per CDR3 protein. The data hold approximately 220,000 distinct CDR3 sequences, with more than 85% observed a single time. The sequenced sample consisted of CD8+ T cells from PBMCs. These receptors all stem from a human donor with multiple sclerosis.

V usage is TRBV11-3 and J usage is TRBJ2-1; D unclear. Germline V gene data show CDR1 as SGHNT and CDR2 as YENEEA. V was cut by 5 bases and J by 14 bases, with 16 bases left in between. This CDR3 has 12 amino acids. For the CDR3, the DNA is TGTGCCAGCAGCGCCTCCACCCTCCCGGAGTTCTTC. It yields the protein CASSASTLPEFF.

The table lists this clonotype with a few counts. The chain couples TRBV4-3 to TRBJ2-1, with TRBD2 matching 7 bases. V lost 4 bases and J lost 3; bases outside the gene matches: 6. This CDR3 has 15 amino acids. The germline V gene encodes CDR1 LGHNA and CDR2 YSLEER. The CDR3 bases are TGCGCCAGCAGCCGTAACGGGGGGAGCTACAATGAGCAGTTCTTC. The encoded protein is CASSRNGGSYNEQFF.

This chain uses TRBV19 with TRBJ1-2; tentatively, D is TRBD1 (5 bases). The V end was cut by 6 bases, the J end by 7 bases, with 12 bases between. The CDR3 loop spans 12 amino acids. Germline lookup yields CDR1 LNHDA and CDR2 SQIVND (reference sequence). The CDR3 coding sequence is TGTGCCAGTAGCCTTGGGGGTTCTGGCTACACCTTC. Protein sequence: CASSLGGSGYTF.

CDR3 residues: CASSLASAQQLFF. CDR3 DNA sequence: TGTGCCAGCAGCTTGGCGTCAGCGCAACAACTGTTTTTT. This chain joins TRBV5-6 and TRBJ1-4; D is undetermined. The CDR3 runs 13 residues. Germline-derived CDR1 and CDR2 are SGHDT and YYEEEE. V dropped 0 bases and J dropped 12 bases, with 12 bases sitting between them. The full variable domain, with the rest looked up from reference TRBV5-6 and TRBJ1-4, is DAGVTQSPTHLIKTRGQQVTLRCSPKSGHDTVSWYQQALGQGPQFIFQYYEEEERQRGNFPDRFSGHQFPNYSSELNVNALLLGDSALYLCASSLASAQQLFFGSGTQLSVL.

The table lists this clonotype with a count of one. This chain's CDR3 is CASSLPHSGRAPYEQYF. DNA of the CDR3: TGTGCCAGCAGCCTCCCCCATAGCGGGAGGGCCCCGTACGAGCAGTACTTC. The V and J genes are TRBV5-6 and TRBJ2-7; 11 bases agree with TRBD2. Germline V lookup: CDR1 SGHDT, CDR2 YYEEEE. The CDR3 runs to 17 residues. V lost 4 bases to trimming and J lost 4 bases; unmatched junction nucleotides: 13.

The CDR3 bases are TGTGCCAGCAGCCCCGTAGGGACAGGGGGCTACGAGCAGTACTTC. This gives the protein CASSPVGTGGYEQYF. This chain uses TRBV6-5 with TRBJ2-7, with TRBD1 identical over 11 bases. Germline lookup yields CDR1 MNHEY and CDR2 SVGAGI. J lost 3 bases, V lost 6 bases, and 7 bases had no gene match. The CDR3 runs 15 residues.

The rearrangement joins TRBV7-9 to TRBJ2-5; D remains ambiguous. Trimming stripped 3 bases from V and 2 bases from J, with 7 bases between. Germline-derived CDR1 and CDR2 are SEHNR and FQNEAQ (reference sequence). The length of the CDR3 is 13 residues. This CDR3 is CASSFLAQETQYF. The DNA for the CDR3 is TGTGCCAGCAGCTTTTTAGCACAAGAGACCCAGTACTTC.